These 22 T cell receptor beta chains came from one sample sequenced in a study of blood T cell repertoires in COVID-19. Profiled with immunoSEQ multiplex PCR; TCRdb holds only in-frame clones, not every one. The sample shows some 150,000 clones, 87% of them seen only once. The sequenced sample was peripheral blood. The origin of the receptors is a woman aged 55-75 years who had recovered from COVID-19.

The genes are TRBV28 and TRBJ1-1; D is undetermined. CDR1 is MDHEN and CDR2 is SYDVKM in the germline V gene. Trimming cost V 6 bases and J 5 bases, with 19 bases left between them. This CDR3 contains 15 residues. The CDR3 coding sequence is TGTGCCAGCAGCCCCTTTTTTGTTAGAGTAACTGAAGCTTTCTTT. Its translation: CASSPFFVRVTEAFF.

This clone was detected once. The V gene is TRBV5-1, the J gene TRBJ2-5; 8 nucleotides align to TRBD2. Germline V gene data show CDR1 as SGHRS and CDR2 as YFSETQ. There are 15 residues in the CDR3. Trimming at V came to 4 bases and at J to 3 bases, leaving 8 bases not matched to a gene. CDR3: CASSPERGREETQYF. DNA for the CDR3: TGCGCCAGCAGCCCGGAGCGGGGGCGGGAAGAGACCCAGTACTTC.

The CDR3 nucleotides read TGTGCCAGCAGCCCAATTGGACAGAGCTATGGCTACACCTTC. Its translation: CASSPIGQSYGYTF. The chain carries TRBV3-1 (or the pseudogene TRBV3-2) and TRBJ1-2, with D perhaps TRBD1 (6 bases). CDR1 and CDR2 from the germline V gene are LGHDT and YNNKEL (reference sequence). Trimming removed 4 bases at V and 4 bases at J, with 13 bases between. This CDR3 region has 14 residues.

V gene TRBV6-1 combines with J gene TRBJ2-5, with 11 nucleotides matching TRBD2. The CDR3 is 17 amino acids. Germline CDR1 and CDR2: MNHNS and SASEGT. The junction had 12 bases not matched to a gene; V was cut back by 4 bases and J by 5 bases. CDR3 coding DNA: TGTGCCAGCAGTGCGGCCCGATTTAGCGGGGGGGCGGAGACCCAGTACTTC. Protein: CASSAARFSGGAETQYF.

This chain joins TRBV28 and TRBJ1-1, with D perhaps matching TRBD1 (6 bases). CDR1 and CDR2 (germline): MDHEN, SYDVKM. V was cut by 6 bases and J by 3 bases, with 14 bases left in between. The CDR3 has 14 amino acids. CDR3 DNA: TGTGCCAGCAGATGGGTACAGGGTTACACTGAAGCTTTCTTT. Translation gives CASRWVQGYTEAFF.

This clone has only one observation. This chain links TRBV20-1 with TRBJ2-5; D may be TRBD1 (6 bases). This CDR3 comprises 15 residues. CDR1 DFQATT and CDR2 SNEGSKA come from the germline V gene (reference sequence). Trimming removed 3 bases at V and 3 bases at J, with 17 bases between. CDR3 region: CSASHRGGIKETQYF. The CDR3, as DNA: TGCAGTGCTAGTCACCGAGGGGGTATTAAAGAGACCCAGTACTTC.

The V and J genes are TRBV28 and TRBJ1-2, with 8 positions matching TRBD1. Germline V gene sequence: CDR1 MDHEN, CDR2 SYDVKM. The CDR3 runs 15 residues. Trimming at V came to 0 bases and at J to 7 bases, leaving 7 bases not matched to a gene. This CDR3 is CASSLWPAGGSGYTF. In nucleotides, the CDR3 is TGTGCCAGCAGTTTATGGCCGGCAGGGGGCTCTGGCTACACCTTC.

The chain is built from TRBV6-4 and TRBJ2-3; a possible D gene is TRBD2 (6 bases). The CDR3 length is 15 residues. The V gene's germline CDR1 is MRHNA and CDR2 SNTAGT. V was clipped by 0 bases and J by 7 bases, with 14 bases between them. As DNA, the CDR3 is TGTGCCAGCAGTGACTCGAGTCCGGGGGAAAATACGCAGTATTTT. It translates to CASSDSSPGENTQYF.

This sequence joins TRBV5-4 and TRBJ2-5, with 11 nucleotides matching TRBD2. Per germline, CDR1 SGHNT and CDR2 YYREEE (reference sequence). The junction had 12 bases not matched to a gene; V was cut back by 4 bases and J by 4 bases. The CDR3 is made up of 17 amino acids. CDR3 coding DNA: TGTGCCAGCAGCAGGGCTAGCGGGGGGCCAGAGGGAGAGACCCAGTACTTC. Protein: CASSRASGGPEGETQYF.

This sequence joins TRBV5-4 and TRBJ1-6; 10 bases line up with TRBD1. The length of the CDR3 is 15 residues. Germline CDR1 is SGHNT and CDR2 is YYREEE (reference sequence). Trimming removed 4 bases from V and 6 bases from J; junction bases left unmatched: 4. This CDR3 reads CASSTDRGINSPLHF. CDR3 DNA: TGTGCCAGCAGCACGGACAGGGGGATTAATTCACCCCTCCACTTT.

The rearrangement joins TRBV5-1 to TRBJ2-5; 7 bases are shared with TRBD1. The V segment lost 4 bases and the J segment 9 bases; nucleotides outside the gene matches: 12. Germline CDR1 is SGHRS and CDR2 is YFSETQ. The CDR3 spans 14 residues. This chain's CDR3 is CASSRDRAQSSQYF. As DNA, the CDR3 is TGCGCCAGCAGCCGTGACAGGGCCCAATCATCCCAGTACTTC.

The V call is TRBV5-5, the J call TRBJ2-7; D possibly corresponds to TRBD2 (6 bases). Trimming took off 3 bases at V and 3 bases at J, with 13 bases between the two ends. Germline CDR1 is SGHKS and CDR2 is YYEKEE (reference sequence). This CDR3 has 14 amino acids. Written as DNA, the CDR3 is TGTGCCAGCAGCTACGGGAGAGAATTCTACGAGCAGTACTTC. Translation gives CASSYGREFYEQYF.

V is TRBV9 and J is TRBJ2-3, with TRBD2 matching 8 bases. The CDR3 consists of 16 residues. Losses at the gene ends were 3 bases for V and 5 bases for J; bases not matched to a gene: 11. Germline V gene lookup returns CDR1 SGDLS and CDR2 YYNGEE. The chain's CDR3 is CASSGTSSTTGDTQYF. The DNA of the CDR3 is TGTGCCAGCAGCGGGACTAGCTCAACAACCGGAGATACGCAGTATTTT. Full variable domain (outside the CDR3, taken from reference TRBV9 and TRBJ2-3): DSGVTQTPKHLITATGQRVTLRCSPRSGDLSVYWYQQSLDQGLQFLIQYYNGEERAKGNILERFSAQQFPDLHSELNLSSLELGDSALYFCASSGTSSTTGDTQYFGPGTRLTVL.

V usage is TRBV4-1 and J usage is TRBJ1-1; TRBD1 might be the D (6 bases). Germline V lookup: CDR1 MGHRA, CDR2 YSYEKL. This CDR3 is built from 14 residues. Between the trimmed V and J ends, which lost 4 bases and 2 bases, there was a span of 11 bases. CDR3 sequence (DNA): TGCGCCAGCAGCCCAGAACAGGGAAACACTGAAGCTTTCTTT. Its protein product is CASSPEQGNTEAFF.

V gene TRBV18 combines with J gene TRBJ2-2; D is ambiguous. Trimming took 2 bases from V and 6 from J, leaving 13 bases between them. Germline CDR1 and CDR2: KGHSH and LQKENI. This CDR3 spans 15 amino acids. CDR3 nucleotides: TGTGCCAGCTCACCAAGCGCCCTCTCGGCCGGGGAGCTGTTTTTT. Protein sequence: CASSPSALSAGELFF.

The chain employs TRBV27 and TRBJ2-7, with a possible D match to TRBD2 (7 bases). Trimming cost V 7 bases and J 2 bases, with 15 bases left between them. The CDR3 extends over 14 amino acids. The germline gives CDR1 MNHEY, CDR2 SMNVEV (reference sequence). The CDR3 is CASTLGGAPYEQYF. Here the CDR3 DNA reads TGTGCCAGCACCTTAGGGGGGGCACCCTACGAGCAGTACTTC.

DNA of the CDR3: TGTGCCAGTAGTATGACAGCGAACACCGGGGAGCTGTTTTTT. Translating gives CASSMTANTGELFF. This chain connects TRBV19 to TRBJ2-2; TRBD1 might be the D (5 bases). The CDR3 runs to 14 residues. The ends were cut back, 3 bases at V and 0 bases at J, with 5 bases in the middle. Germline assignment: CDR1 LNHDA and CDR2 SQIVND (reference sequence). The full variable domain, with the rest looked up from reference TRBV19 and TRBJ2-2, is DGGITQSPKYLFRKEGQNVTLSCEQNLNHDAMYWYRQDPGQGLRLIYYSQIVNDFQKGDIAEGYSVSREKKESFPLTVTSAQKNPTAFYLCASSMTANTGELFFGEGSRLTVL.

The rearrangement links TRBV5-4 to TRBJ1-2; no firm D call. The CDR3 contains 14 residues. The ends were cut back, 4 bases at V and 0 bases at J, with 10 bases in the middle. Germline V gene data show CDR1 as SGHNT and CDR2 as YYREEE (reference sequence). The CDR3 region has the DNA TGTGCCAGCAGCCTATTTATAGCTAACTATGGCTACACCTTC. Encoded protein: CASSLFIANYGYTF.

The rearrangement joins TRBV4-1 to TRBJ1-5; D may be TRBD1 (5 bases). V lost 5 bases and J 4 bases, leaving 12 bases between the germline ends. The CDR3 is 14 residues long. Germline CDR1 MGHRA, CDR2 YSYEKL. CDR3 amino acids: CASSSPGTNQPQHF. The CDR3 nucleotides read TGCGCCAGCAGCTCCCCCGGGACTAATCAGCCCCAGCATTTT.

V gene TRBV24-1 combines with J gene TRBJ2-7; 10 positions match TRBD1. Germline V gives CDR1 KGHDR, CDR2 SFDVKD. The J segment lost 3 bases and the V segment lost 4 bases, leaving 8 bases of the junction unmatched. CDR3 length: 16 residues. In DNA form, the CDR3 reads TGTGCCACCAGTGACCACGGACAGGGGGGCTACTACGAGCAGTACTTC. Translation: CATSDHGQGGYYEQYF.

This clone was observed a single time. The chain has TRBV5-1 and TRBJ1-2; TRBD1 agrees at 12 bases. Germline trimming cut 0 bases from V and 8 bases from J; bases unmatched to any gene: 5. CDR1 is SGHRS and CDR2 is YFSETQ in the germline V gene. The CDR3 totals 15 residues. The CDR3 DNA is TGCGCCAGCAGCTTGGAGGGACAGGGGGCTCGAGGCTACACCTTC. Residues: CASSLEGQGARGYTF. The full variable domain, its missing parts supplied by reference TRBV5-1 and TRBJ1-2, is KAGVTQTPRYLIKTRGQQVTLSCSPISGHRSVSWYQQTPGQGLQFLFEYFSETQRNKGNFPGRFSGRQFSNSRSEMNVSTLELGDSALYLCASSLEGQGARGYTFGSGTRLTVV.

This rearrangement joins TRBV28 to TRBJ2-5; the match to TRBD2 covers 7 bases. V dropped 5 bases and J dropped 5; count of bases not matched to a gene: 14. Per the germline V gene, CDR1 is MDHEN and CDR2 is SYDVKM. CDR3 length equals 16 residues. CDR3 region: CASSAWSGTARETQYF. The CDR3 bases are TGTGCCAGCAGTGCCTGGAGCGGGACTGCCAGGGAGACCCAGTACTTC.